This TCR beta chain stems from a study of molecular identifiers for immune sequencing clone quantification. Study details: In the replicates, RNA derived from 20,000 or 100,000 naive CD8 cells was divided into five parts, and four were sequenced.

Trimming removed 7 bases at V and 6 bases at J, with 21 bases between. This CDR3 spans 15 amino acids. This clonotype was seen ten or more times. Listed TCR primers, together with previously described methods, were used for the bulk TCR libraries. TCRdb re-called the PCR reads with MiXCR, one entry per CDR3 protein. The sample lists about 35,000 distinct CDR3 sequences, 19% seen once, with roughly 0.99% in the top ten. The sequence came from a human donor in good health. Some libraries in this study had Jurkat cell RNA spiked in. The chain joins TRBV12-3 or TRBV12-4 to TRBJ1-2; D not certain. Sequencing input: naive CD8+ T cells from blood, with Jurkat cell RNA spiked in. The subset denotes: FACS-sorted CD8+CD4-CCR7+CD45RA+ naive T cells. For the CDR3, the DNA is TGTGCCAGCACATTCCCAGGACCCCGGCCCCATGGCTACACCTTC. The encoded protein is CASTFPGPRPHGYTF.